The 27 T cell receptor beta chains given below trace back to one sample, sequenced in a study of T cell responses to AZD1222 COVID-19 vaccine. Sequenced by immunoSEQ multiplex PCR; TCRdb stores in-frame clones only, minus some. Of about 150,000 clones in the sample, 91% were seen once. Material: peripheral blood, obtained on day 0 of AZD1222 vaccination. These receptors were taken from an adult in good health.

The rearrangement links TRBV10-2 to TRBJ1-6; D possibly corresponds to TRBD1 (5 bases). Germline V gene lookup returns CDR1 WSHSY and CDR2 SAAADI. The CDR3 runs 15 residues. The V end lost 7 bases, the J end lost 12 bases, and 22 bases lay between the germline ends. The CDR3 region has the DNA TGCGCCAGCACCCTGAGTCGGGAAGGGGCGCGACCCCTCCACTTT. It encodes CASTLSREGARPLHF.

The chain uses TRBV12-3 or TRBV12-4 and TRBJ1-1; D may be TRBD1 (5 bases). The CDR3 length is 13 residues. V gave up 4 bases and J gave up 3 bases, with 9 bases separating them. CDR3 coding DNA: TGTGCCAGCAGTTCCATGGGGGACACTGAAGCTTTCTTT. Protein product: CASSSMGDTEAFF.

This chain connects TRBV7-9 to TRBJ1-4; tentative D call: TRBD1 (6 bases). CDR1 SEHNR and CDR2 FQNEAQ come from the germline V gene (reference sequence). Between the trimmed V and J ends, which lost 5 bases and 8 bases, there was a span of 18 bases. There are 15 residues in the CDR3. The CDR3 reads CASSKTDRNAEKLFF. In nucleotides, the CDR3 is TGTGCCAGCAGCAAAACTGACAGGAATGCAGAAAAACTGTTTTTT.

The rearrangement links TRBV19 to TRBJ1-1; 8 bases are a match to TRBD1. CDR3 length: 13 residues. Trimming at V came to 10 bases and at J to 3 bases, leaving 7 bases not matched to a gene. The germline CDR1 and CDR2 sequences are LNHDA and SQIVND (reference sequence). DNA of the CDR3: TGTGCCACCACGGACAGGGTGGACACTGAAGCTTTCTTT. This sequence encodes CATTDRVDTEAFF.

The chain's CDR3 is CASSVATSGAYNEQFF. The CDR3 DNA reads as TGTGCCAGCAGCGTGGCGACTAGCGGAGCCTACAATGAGCAGTTCTTC. The rearrangement joins TRBV9 to TRBJ2-1; 9 nucleotides line up with TRBD2. Germline V gives CDR1 SGDLS, CDR2 YYNGEE. V trimming: 2 bases; J trimming: 2 bases; junction bases outside the gene matches: 5. CDR3 length: 16 residues.

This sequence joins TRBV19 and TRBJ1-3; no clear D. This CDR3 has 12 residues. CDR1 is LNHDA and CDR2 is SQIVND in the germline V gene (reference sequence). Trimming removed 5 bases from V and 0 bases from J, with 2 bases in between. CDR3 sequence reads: CASSASGNTIYF. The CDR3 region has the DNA TGTGCCAGTAGTGCCTCTGGAAACACCATATATTTT. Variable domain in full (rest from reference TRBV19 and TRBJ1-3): DGGITQSPKYLFRKEGQNVTLSCEQNLNHDAMYWYRQDPGQGLRLIYYSQIVNDFQKGDIAEGYSVSREKKESFPLTVTSAQKNPTAFYLCASSASGNTIYFGEGSWLTVV.

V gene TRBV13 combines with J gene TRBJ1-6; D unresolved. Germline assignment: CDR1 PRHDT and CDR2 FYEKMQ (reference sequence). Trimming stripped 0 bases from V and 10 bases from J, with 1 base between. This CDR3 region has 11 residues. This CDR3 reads CASSLGSPLHF. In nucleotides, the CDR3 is TGTGCCAGCAGCTTAGGATCACCCCTCCACTTT.

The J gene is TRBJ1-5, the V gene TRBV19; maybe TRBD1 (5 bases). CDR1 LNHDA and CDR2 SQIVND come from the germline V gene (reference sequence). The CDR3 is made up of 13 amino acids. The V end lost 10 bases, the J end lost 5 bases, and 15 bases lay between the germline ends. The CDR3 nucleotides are TGTGCCACCTCCCTGGGGGGTGATCAGCCCCAGCATTTT. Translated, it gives CATSLGGDQPQHF.

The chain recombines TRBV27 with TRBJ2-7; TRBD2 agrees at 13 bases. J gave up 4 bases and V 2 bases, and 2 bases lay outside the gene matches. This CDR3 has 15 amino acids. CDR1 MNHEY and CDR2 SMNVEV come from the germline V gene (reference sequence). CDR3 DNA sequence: TGTGCCAGCAGTTTAGGGACTAGCGGGGCTTACGAGCAGTACTTC. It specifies CASSLGTSGAYEQYF.

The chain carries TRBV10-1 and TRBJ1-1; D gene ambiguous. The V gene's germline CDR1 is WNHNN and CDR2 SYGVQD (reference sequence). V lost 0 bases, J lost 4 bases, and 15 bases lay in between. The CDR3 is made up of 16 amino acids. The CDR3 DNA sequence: TGCGCCAGCAGTGAGTCGAATTGGTATACTGGCACTGAAGCTTTCTTT. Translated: CASSESNWYTGTEAFF.

CDR3 in DNA: TGTGCCAGCTCACCACGAAGGGACACAGATACGCAGTATTTT. The encoded protein is CASSPRRDTDTQYF. The chain uses TRBV18 and TRBJ2-3; D uncertain. Germline loops: CDR1 KGHSH, CDR2 LQKENI. V dropped 1 base and J dropped 2 bases, with 7 bases sitting between them. The CDR3 covers 14 residues. The complete variable domain, with remaining parts taken from reference TRBV18 and TRBJ2-3, reads NAGVMQNPRHLVRRRGQEARLRCSPMKGHSHVYWYRQLPEEGLKFMVYLQKENIIDESGMPKERFSAEFPKEGPSILRIQQVVRGDSAAYFCASSPRRDTDTQYFGPGTRLTVL.

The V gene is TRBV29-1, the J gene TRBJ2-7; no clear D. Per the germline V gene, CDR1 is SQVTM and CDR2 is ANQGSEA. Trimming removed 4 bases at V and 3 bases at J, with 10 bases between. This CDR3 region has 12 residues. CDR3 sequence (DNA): TGCAGCGTTGGCCCCAGTAGCTACGAGCAGTACTTC. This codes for CSVGPSSYEQYF.

The CDR3 nucleotides are TGTGCCAGTTCGAAGGACTTGAGCTATGGCTACACCTTC. Translation gives CASSKDLSYGYTF. The rearrangement links TRBV19 to TRBJ1-2; D remains unclear. Trimming shortened V by 8 bases and J by 4 bases, and 14 bases separated the two germline ends. The CDR3 has 13 amino acids. Germline CDR1 LNHDA, CDR2 SQIVND (reference sequence).

The CDR3, as DNA: TGTGCCATCAGTGAAAACAAACAAGAGACCCAGTACTTC. Amino acid sequence: CAISENKQETQYF. The chain recombines TRBV10-3 with TRBJ2-5, with D unresolved. Germline CDR1 reads ENHRY; CDR2 reads SYGVKD. Deletions cut 3 bases from V and 2 bases from J, with 7 bases between. This CDR3 is built from 13 residues.

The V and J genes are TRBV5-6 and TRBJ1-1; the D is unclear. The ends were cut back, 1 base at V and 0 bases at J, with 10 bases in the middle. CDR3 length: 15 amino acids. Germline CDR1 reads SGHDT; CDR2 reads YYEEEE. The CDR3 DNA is TGTGCCAGCAGCTTGTTCGCAGCGATGAACACTGAAGCTTTCTTT. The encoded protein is CASSLFAAMNTEAFF.

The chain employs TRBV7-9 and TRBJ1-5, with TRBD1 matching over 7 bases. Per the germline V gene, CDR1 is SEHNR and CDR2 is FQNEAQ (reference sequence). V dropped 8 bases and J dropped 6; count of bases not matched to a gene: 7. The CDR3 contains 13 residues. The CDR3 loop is CASSYRGTQPQHF. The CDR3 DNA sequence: TGTGCCAGCTCCTACAGGGGCACTCAGCCCCAGCATTTT.

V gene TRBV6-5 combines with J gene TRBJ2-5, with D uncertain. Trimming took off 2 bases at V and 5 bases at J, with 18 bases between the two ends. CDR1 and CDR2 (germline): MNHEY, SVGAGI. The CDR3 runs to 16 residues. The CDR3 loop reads CASSYPAGRVQETQYF. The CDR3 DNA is TGTGCCAGCAGTTACCCGGCAGGAAGGGTTCAGGAGACCCAGTACTTC.

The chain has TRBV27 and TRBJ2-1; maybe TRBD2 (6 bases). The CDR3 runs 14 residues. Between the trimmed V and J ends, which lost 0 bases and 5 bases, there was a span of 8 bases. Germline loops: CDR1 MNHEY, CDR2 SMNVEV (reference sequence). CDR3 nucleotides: TGTGCCAGCAGTTTATCAGCGGGTAACAATGAGCAGTTCTTC. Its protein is CASSLSAGNNEQFF.

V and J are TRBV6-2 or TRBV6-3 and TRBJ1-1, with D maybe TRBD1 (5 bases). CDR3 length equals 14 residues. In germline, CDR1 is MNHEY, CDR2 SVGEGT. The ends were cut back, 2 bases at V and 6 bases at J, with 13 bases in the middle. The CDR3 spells CASSYRGGGAEAFF. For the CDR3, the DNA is TGTGCCAGCAGTTACCGGGGAGGAGGGGCTGAAGCTTTCTTT.

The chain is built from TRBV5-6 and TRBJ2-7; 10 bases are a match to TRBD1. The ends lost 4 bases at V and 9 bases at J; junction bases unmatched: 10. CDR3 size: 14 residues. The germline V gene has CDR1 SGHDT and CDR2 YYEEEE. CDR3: CASSLGTGASGQYF. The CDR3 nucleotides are TGTGCCAGCAGCCTCGGGACAGGGGCCTCGGGGCAGTACTTC.

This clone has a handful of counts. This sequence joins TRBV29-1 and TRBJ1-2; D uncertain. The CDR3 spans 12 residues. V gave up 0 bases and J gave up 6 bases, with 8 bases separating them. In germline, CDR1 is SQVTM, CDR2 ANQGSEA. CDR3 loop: CSVEDARDGYTF. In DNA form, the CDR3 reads TGCAGCGTTGAAGACGCACGGGATGGCTACACCTTC.

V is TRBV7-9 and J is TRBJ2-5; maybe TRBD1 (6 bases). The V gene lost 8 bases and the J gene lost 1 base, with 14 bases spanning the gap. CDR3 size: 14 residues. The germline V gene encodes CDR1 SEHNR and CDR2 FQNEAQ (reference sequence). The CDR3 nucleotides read TGTGCCAGCCCCAGTGTGGGGGCCCAAGAGACCCAGTACTTC. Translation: CASPSVGAQETQYF.

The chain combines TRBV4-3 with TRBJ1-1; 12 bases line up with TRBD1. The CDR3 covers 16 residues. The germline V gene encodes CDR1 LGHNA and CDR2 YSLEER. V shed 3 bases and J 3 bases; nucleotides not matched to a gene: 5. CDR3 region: CASSQGTGGSDTEAFF. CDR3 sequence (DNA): TGCGCCAGCAGCCAGGGGACAGGGGGCTCAGACACTGAAGCTTTCTTT.

The DNA of the CDR3 is TGTGCCAGCAGCCTCGCCGGGGGGGGTAACTACGAGCAGTACTTC. Encoded protein: CASSLAGGGNYEQYF. The chain joins TRBV7-2 to TRBJ2-7; 8 bases map to TRBD2. CDR3 length: 15 amino acids. V was clipped by 5 bases and J by 3 bases; unmatched bases: 9. In germline, CDR1 is SGHTA, CDR2 FQGNSA.

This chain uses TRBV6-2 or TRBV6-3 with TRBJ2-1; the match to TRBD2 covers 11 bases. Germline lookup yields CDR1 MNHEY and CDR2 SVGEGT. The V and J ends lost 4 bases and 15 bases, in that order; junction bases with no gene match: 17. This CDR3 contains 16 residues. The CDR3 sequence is CASSFGLAGGPTSPFF. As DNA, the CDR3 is TGTGCCAGCAGTTTCGGGTTAGCGGGAGGGCCTACCAGTCCGTTCTTC.

The CDR3: CASSEGLAGAETQYF. The CDR3 nucleotides read TGTGCCAGCAGCGAAGGACTAGCGGGAGCTGAGACCCAGTACTTC. The V gene is TRBV7-2, the J gene TRBJ2-5; 13 bases align to TRBD2. The CDR3 covers 15 residues. Losses at the gene ends were 5 bases for V and 5 bases for J; bases not matched to a gene: 5. The germline gives CDR1 SGHTA, CDR2 FQGNSA.

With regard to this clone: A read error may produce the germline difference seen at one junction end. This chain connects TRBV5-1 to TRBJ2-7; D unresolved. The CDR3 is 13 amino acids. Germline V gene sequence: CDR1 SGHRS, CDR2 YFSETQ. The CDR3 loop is CASSLESRRPGSF. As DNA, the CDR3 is TGCGCCAGCAGCTTGGAGTCTAGGCGTCCCGGTTCCTTC.